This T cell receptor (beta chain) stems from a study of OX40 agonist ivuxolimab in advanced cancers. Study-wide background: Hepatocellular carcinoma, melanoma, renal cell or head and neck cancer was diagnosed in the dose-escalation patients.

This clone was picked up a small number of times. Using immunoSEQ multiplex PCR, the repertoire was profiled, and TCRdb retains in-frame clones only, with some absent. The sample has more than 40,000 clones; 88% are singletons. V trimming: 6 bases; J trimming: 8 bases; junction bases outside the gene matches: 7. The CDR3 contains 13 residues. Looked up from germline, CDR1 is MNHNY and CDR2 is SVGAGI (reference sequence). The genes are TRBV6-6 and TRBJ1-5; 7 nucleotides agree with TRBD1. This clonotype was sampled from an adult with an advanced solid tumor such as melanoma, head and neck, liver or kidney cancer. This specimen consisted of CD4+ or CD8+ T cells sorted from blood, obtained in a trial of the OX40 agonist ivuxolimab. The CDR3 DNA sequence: TGTGCCAGCAGAACCTATGACAGGGAGCCCCAGCATTTT. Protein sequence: CASRTYDREPQHF.